The 22 T cell receptor beta chains below come from one sample, sequenced in a study of shared clonotypes between healthy human individuals (dated by TCRdb to about 2020). The library was made by the immunoSEQ multiplex PCR assay. The table comes from immuneACCESS by way of TCRdb, which keeps in-frame sequences with V and J called. Part of the clones is missing from these tables; in studies checked, under half for an unresolved V gene and the rest for unknown reasons. The sample profile shows over a million clones; around three quarters of them were found once. The biggest ten clones account for 0.61% of the sample. Material for sequencing was memory CD4+ T cells from PBMCs. Reading the label with the study, this specimen's cell subset or site is: CD45RA-negative fraction. These receptors originate from a man aged 18 to 30 in good health. Some clones in this sample may be carry-over from other donors' samples.

Points on this clone: The same CDR3 arises from other DNA sequences in this sample as well. V usage is TRBV2 and J usage is TRBJ1-1, with TRBD1 matching over 11 bases. From germline, CDR1 is SNHLY and CDR2 FYNNEI. Unmatched junction bases numbered 4, after V lost 2 bases and J lost 8 bases. The CDR3 totals 14 residues. In nucleotides, the CDR3 is TGTGCCAGCAGTGAACAAGGACAGGGGGCCGAAGCTTTCTTT. Its translation is CASSEQGQGAEAFF.

The J gene is TRBJ2-5, the V gene TRBV11-3, with a weak D call TRBD2 (6 bases). The germline V and J ends were trimmed by 4 bases and 4 bases, with 19 bases remaining between them. The germline V gene has CDR1 SGHNT and CDR2 YENEEA. This CDR3 region has 16 residues. The CDR3 sequence: CASSSGMGGMRETQYF. The CDR3 DNA is TGTGCCAGCAGCTCGGGCATGGGCGGGATGAGAGAGACCCAGTACTTC.

The chain links TRBV7-9 to TRBJ2-1; 8 nucleotides agree with TRBD2. J gave up 7 bases and V 7 bases, and 15 bases lay outside the gene matches. The CDR3 has 16 amino acids. Germline assignment: CDR1 SEHNR and CDR2 FQNEAQ (reference sequence). The DNA for the CDR3 is TGTGCCAGCACCCCGGGAGGGCGGATTTTGAGGAATGAGCAGTTCTTC. Amino acids: CASTPGGRILRNEQFF. Supplemented by reference TRBV7-9 and TRBJ2-1, the full variable domain reads DTGVSQNPRHKITKRGQNVTFRCDPISEHNRLYWYRQTLGQGPEFLTYFQNEAQLEKSRLLSDRFSAERPKGSFSTLEIQRTEQGDSAMYLCASTPGGRILRNEQFFGPGTRLTVL.

The chain employs TRBV5-5 and TRBJ2-2; D call uncertain. Germline V lookup: CDR1 SGHKS, CDR2 YYEKEE (reference sequence). V lost 0 bases and J 0 bases, leaving 9 bases between the germline ends. The CDR3 contains 16 residues. CDR3 bases: TGTGCCAGCAGCTTGGCCGTAGAAACGAACACCGGGGAGCTGTTTTTT. Translation: CASSLAVETNTGELFF.

The gene calls are TRBV28 and TRBJ2-7; D is ambiguous. Trimming removed 3 bases at V and 6 bases at J, with 6 bases between. Germline V gives CDR1 MDHEN, CDR2 SYDVKM. The CDR3 has 11 amino acids. The DNA of the CDR3 is TGTGCCAGCAGTTTCGGGCTCGAGCAGTACTTC. Its protein product is CASSFGLEQYF.

This clone is a singleton in its sample. The V call is TRBV28, the J call TRBJ2-7, with TRBD1 identical over 7 bases. Germline V lookup: CDR1 MDHEN, CDR2 SYDVKM. V shed 5 bases, J shed 3 bases, and the junction held 10 bases outside the gene matches. CDR3 size: 15 residues. The CDR3 nucleotides are TGTGCCAGCAGTCCGACCGGGACAGAAGTCTACGAGCAGTACTTC. This codes for CASSPTGTEVYEQYF.

This clone was counted a single time. V is TRBV5-4 and J is TRBJ2-6; TRBD2 might be the D (6 bases). Germline CDR1 and CDR2: SGHNT and YYREEE (reference sequence). The CDR3 has 15 amino acids. V dropped 5 bases and J dropped 12 bases, with 21 bases sitting between them. The CDR3 spells CASRIPWGVSSVLTF. The DNA of the CDR3 is TGTGCCAGCAGGATTCCCTGGGGGGTTTCCAGCGTCCTGACTTTC.

J is TRBJ1-3 and V is TRBV5-1; no firm D call. The V end lost 0 bases, the J end lost 0 bases, and 13 bases lay between the germline ends. The CDR3 has 17 residues. Germline V gives CDR1 SGHRS, CDR2 YFSETQ. CDR3 nucleotide sequence: TGCGCCAGCAGCTTGGTAACCAGCCTGTTCTCTGGAAACACCATATATTTT. Residues: CASSLVTSLFSGNTIYF.

V usage is TRBV9 and J usage is TRBJ1-6; 7 bases fit TRBD1. This CDR3 comprises 14 residues. From germline, CDR1 is SGDLS and CDR2 YYNGEE. J was trimmed by 7 bases and V by 6 bases; bases with no gene match: 7. The CDR3 is CASNQGGVNSPLHF. In nucleotides, the CDR3 is TGTGCCAGCAACCAGGGGGGAGTAAATTCACCCCTCCACTTT.

The chain recombines TRBV7-9 with TRBJ2-7; D unclear. Trimming took off 5 bases at V and 1 base at J, with 6 bases between the two ends. CDR3 length: 12 residues. Germline V lookup: CDR1 SEHNR, CDR2 FQNEAQ (reference sequence). CDR3 in amino acids: CASSPTSYEQYF. CDR3 nucleotide sequence: TGTGCCAGCAGCCCTACATCCTACGAGCAGTACTTC.

This sequence joins TRBV19 and TRBJ2-3; D tentatively fits TRBD1 or TRBD2 (5 bases each). V dropped 5 bases and J dropped 3 bases, with 21 bases sitting between them. The CDR3 consists of 17 residues. CDR1 and CDR2 (germline): LNHDA, SQIVND (reference sequence). This CDR3 is CASSPLRPGRITDTQYF. The CDR3, as DNA: TGTGCCAGTAGTCCGCTCAGACCGGGACGCATAACAGATACGCAGTATTTT.

This sequence joins TRBV4-2 and TRBJ2-6; TRBD2 matches at 7 bases. V lost 4 bases to trimming and J lost 0 bases; unmatched junction nucleotides: 6. The germline V gene encodes CDR1 LGHNA and CDR2 YNFKEQ. The CDR3 runs to 17 residues. CDR3 DNA sequence: TGTGCCAGCAGCCCCGGGAGGCACTCCTCTGGGGCCAACGTCCTGACTTTC. It codes for CASSPGRHSSGANVLTF.

The CDR3 sequence: CASSASGGGGPYEQYF. CDR3 in DNA: TGTGCCAGCAGCGCGTCTGGAGGGGGAGGGCCTTACGAGCAGTACTTC. The rearrangement links TRBV9 to TRBJ2-7; perhaps TRBD2 as D (7 bases). Germline loops: CDR1 SGDLS, CDR2 YYNGEE. The CDR3 runs to 16 residues. V was cut by 3 bases and J by 4 bases, with 20 bases left in between.

The chain couples TRBV9 to TRBJ2-5; a possible D gene is TRBD2 (6 bases). This CDR3 is built from 15 residues. Germline assignment: CDR1 SGDLS and CDR2 YYNGEE. Trimming took off 0 bases at V and 5 bases at J, with 14 bases between the two ends. CDR3 DNA sequence: TGTGCCAGCAGCGTAGGACTAGTGGGCTTGGAGACCCAGTACTTC. Residues: CASSVGLVGLETQYF.

V usage is TRBV9 and J usage is TRBJ2-1; no clear D. Germline V gene lookup returns CDR1 SGDLS and CDR2 YYNGEE. This CDR3 has 12 amino acids. V was shortened by 2 bases and J by 12 bases, with 12 bases between the two germline ends. The CDR3 DNA sequence: TGTGCCAGCAGCGTTTCAGCCGGTTTGCAGTTCTTC. Translation gives CASSVSAGLQFF. Variable domain in full (rest from reference TRBV9 and TRBJ2-1): DSGVTQTPKHLITATGQRVTLRCSPRSGDLSVYWYQQSLDQGLQFLIQYYNGEERAKGNILERFSAQQFPDLHSELNLSSLELGDSALYFCASSVSAGLQFFGPGTRLTVL.

The J gene is TRBJ2-5, the V gene TRBV7-8; D gene uncertain. The J call may be incorrect, as the DNA end agrees better with TRBJ2-7. This CDR3 has 13 amino acids. In germline, CDR1 is SGHVS, CDR2 FQNEAQ. For the CDR3, the DNA is TGTGCCAGCAGCTTAGAGGCCGACTACGAGCAGTACTTC. It codes for CASSLEADYEQYF.

The V gene is TRBV25-1, the J gene TRBJ1-2, with 10 nucleotides matching TRBD1. CDR1 and CDR2 from the germline V gene are MGHDK and SYGVNS. This CDR3 is 15 amino acids long. V lost 9 bases, J lost 5 bases, and 12 bases stayed unmatched. CDR3 nucleotides: TGTGCCAGTAATCTTGGGACAGGGGAGGGGTATGGCTACACCTTC. This encodes CASNLGTGEGYGYTF.

The DNA of the CDR3 is TGTGCCAGCGGGCTAGCGGGAGGGAACACCGGGGAGCTGTTTTTT. It yields the protein CASGLAGGNTGELFF. This chain uses TRBV28 with TRBJ2-2; 11 bases are a match to TRBD2. With 8 bases clipped from V and 1 base from J, the junction kept 3 bases outside the gene matches. Looked up from germline, CDR1 is MDHEN and CDR2 is SYDVKM. CDR3 length equals 15 residues.

As for this clone: Different DNA sequences within this sample yield the same CDR3. The chain combines TRBV9 with TRBJ2-7; no reliable D call. V dropped 0 bases and J dropped 0 bases, with 10 bases sitting between them. The CDR3 length is 15 residues. CDR1 is SGDLS and CDR2 is YYNGEE in the germline V gene. The CDR3 region is CASSVGATSSYEQYF. The CDR3 bases are TGTGCCAGCAGCGTAGGTGCTACCTCCTCCTACGAGCAGTACTTC.

The chain links TRBV28 to TRBJ1-5; TRBD1 matches at 7 bases. Germline values: CDR1 MDHEN, CDR2 SYDVKM. This CDR3 spans 15 amino acids. Germline trimming cut 5 bases from V and 6 bases from J; bases unmatched to any gene: 10. CDR3 sequence reads: CASSEVRGGSQPQHF. The CDR3 DNA sequence: TGTGCCAGCAGTGAGGTCAGGGGGGGAAGTCAGCCCCAGCATTTT.

V usage is TRBV6-1 and J usage is TRBJ2-3; the D is unclear. CDR1 and CDR2 from the germline V gene are MNHNS and SASEGT. This CDR3 contains 16 residues. The V end lost 1 base, the J end lost 0 bases, and 11 bases lay between the germline ends. This chain's CDR3 is CASSEDSGFSTDTQYF. The CDR3 DNA reads TGTGCCAGCAGTGAAGATTCAGGTTTCAGCACAGATACGCAGTATTTT.

V and J are TRBV5-1 and TRBJ2-5; 7 nucleotides match TRBD2. Germline V CDR1 and CDR2: SGHRS, YFSETQ. V dropped 5 bases and J dropped 2; count of bases not matched to a gene: 12. The CDR3 is made up of 16 amino acids. The CDR3 protein is CASRVGGRMPQETQYF. The CDR3 nucleotides read TGCGCCAGCAGGGTCGGCGGGAGAATGCCACAAGAGACCCAGTACTTC.